This paragraph covers one TCR beta chain sequence. The sample belongs to a study of OX40 agonist ivuxolimab in advanced cancers. TCRdb keeps only in-frame clones here, not all; method: immunoSEQ multiplex PCR. Counted here are 67,000 or so clones, around 81% occurring once; the ten biggest clones make up about 4%. This CDR3 region has 13 residues. The V gene lost 6 bases and the J gene lost 2 bases, with 8 bases spanning the gap. Germline CDR1 KGHSH, CDR2 LQKENI. The input for sequencing was CD4+ or CD8+ T cells sorted from blood, taken in a trial of the OX40 agonist ivuxolimab. The chain couples TRBV18 to TRBJ2-1, with unresolved D. The clonotype comes from an adult with an advanced solid tumor such as melanoma, head and neck, liver or kidney cancer. DNA of the CDR3: TGTGCCAGCTCCCCCGATACCTACAATGAGCAGTTCTTC. It translates to CASSPDTYNEQFF.